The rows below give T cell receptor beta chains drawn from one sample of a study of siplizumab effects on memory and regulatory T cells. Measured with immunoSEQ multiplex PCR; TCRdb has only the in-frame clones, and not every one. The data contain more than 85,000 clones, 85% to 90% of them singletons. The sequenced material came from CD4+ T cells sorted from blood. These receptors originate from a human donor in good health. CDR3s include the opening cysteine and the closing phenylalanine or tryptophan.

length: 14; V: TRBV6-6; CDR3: CASSRSGSSYEQYF
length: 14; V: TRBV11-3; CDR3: CASSLVDSYTEAFF
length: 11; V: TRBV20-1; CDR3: CSAPQGREQFF
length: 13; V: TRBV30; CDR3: CAWRFSGANVLTF
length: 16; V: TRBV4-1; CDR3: CASSQSPGLAGDTQYF
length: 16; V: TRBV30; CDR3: CAWRATSGRIDYEQYF
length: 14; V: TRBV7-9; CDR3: CASSADDRYYGYTF
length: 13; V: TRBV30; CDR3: CAWSADGFEKLFF
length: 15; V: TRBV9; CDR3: CASSVDGRVGGEQFF
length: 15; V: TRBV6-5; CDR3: CASSSRSGAYNEQFF
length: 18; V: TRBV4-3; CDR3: CASSQDIPHMTGANVLTF
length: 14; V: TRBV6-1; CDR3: CASMSGTVSYEQYF
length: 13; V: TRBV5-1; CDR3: CASSRDIVTEAFF
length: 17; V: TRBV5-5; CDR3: CASSPRGGSGITYEQYF
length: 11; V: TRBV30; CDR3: CAWSDWGEQFF
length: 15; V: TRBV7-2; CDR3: CASSPDRGADEKLFF
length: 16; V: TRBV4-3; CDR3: CASSQAFGFSNYGYTF
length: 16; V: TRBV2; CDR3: CASSVRGSSYNSPLHF
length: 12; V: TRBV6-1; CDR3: CASIPLKGTANF
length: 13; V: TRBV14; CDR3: CASSQGRGYEQYF
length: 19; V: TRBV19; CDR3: CASSITASGGTSGANVLTF
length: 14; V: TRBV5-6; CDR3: CASSPVGPRKTQYF
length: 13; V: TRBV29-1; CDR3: CSLRRGGQETQYF
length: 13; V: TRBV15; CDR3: CATSSSGNQPQHF
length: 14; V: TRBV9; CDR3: CASSVGWDTGELFF
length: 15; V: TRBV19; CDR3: CASSTTRDSSYEQYF
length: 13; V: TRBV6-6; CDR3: CASRDYSGNTIYF
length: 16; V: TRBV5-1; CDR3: CASSAGGTGSNEKLFF
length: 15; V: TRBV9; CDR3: CASSARGQGSYGYTF
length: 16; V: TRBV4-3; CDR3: CASSPRPSASTDTQYF
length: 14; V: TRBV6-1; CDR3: CASRTSGYYNEQFF
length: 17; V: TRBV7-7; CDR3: CASSLAHGSGNVNEQFF
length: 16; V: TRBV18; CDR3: CASSPRVSGSGETQYF
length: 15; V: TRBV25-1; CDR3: CASSAYRGNNEKLFF
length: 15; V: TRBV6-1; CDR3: CASSEAGQQNQPQHF
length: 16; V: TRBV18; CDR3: CASSPGQGSAGNTIYF
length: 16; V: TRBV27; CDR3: CASSLGRRHPYNEQFF
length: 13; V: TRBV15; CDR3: CATSSWPNYGYTF
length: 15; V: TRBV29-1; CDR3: CSVEPQGGLQETQYF
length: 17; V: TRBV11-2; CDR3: CASSLGVGRGSGETQYF
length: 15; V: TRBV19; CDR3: CASSRQARGDYGYTF
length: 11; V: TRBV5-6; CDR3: CASSQNNEQFF
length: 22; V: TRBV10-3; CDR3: CAIGFRKTSGTGRIRNSYEQYF
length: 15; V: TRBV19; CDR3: CASSISAGGTDTQYF
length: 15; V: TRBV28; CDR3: CASIHSHFSGNTIYF
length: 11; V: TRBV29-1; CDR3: CSVGRGQKAFF
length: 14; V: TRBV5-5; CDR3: CASSWRDKAYEQYF
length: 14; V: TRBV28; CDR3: CASSPPGLRETQYF
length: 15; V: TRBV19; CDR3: CASSIGRGLGQPQHF
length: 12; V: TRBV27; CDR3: CAREDRRTEAFF